This T cell receptor beta chain was captured in a study of cytomegalovirus exposure and HLA in healthy donors (dated by TCRdb to about 2017). About the investigation overall: An earlier analysis of fewer than 750 of the donors reported 250 to 350 Gb of sequence data and 95 million to 120 million unique TCR beta sequences obtained from approximately 180 million T cells. An early release covering some 640 HLA-typed donors comprised approximately 290 gigabases of sequencing data and tens of millions of unique TCR sequences. Of the approximately 400 genotyped donors, about 80% fell in the genetic ancestry cluster associated with self-reported Caucasian donors. The study aimed to test whether cataloging public T cell receptors could reveal signatures of past pathogen exposure. The study profiled the T cell repertoires of some 610 subjects by immunosequencing and related them to cytomegalovirus serostatus. Along with the 666-subject first cohort, a separate validation cohort of 120 different subjects was used. High-throughput TCR immunosequencing, statistical association of individual TCRs with disease status, and machine learning were combined to predict cytomegalovirus infection status. A later analysis re-examined previously published TCR beta repertoires from about 670 donors and added high-resolution HLA genotyping to investigate patterns of TCR occurrence. Rather than drawing on any new phenotypic data, the later analysis identified candidate immune exposures from TCR beta sequences and the way those sequences occurred across donors. An earlier analysis of 587 of the donors applied high-throughput TCR beta sequencing to assess whether each TCR beta V gene segment acted as functional or pseudogenic. Alongside the repertoire data, information on donor age, sex, ethnicity and CMV serostatus was compiled. A later genetic analysis took genome-wide SNP genotypes for about three fifths of the 666 donors and used that subset as a discovery cohort. Every repertoire in the discovery cohort had been generated on one and the same sequencing platform. HLA typing covered class I and class II loci at four-digit resolution. Typing coverage varied by locus: about 629-630 donors for A, B, C, DRB1 and DQB1; 500 to 550 for DQA1; more than 600 for DPA1; roughly 450 for DPB1. Roughly 5 DR-DQ haplotypes were handled as single units for association and clustering, since linkage in the cohort was strong. Across about 380 genotyped donors of the cohort, an average of about 250,000 unique TCR beta nucleotide sequences per donor were sequenced, and roughly 17% of those sequences were non-productive. Results and caveats for the whole study, not just this receptor: In a later analysis, TCR association rates were found to vary across HLA loci, with the most associated TCRs seen for DRB1 alleles and the fewest for HLA-C alleles. A further reported finding was that TCR beta sequences accurately predicted the HLA-A and HLA-B alleles for most subjects in the first cohort. An earlier analysis of approximately 500 of the donors showed that most TCR beta V segments appeared in productive rearrangements either about 90% or about 30% of the time, which broadly matched IMGT annotations. Because HLA typing was unavailable for some donors at each locus, only the typed subset was used in association tests. This cohort had only TCR beta chains sequenced, and the lack of alpha or paired-chain data limited which features could be detected. When HLA alleles, especially DR and DQ, strongly co-occurred, TCR associations were difficult to assign to individual alleles. According to a later analysis, most CMV-associated TCR beta chains appeared to be HLA-restricted, and the HLA associations seemed to be driven largely by CMV exposure. Over 15 rarely observed V segments, including chromosome 9 orphons, were excluded from the earlier analysis of about 600 of the donors because counts were too low. Linkage disequilibrium might explain the correlated functional status among segregating V segments, but an unknown experimental factor could not be ruled out. The study gave a list of around 170 TCR beta chains associated with cytomegalovirus. It was suggested by the authors that the approach could potentially be generalized to other disease states and immunological phenotypes. In a later genetic analysis, a missense DCLRE1C variant was associated with V-gene and J-gene trimming of TCR beta chains, and the association was replicated in an independent cohort. According to a later genetic analysis, donors in an Asian-associated ancestry cluster had fewer N-insertions in productive TCRs than the roughly 700-donor mean. Most TCR sequences were observed very rarely across donors, whereas some public TCRs were present in many individuals. In vitro tests confirmed that a few of the cytomegalovirus-associated TCR beta chains recognize cytomegalovirus antigens. In a later analysis, several top co-occurrence clusters were reported to appear linked to parvovirus B19, influenza, CMV and Epstein-Barr virus. Sequencing depth was assumed to be roughly uniform across donors in the presence/absence analyses, though that assumption may not hold. A later analysis found that HLA-associated TCR beta chains were more clonally expanded and had lower generation probabilities than equally common non-associated chains. Because the 87-base-pair reads could not distinguish some IMGT-functional V segments, including TRBV6-2 and TRBV6-3, those segments were excluded. The classifier was reported to diagnose cytomegalovirus status with high specificity and sensitivity in both the original and validation cohorts. The sequencing pipeline was judged likely to have produced a cluster of highly shared sequence variants as a technical artifact. For the cohort, immune exposure information was limited to CMV serostatus. A later analysis associated 15,000 or so TCR beta sequences with specific HLA alleles at a false discovery rate of 0.05.

Counted from cysteine to phenylalanine, this CDR3 has 15 amino acids. The CDR3 DNA has 45 bases and is translated from base 1. V gives up 0 bases and J gives up 4 bases, and the segment between their germline ends measures 11 bases. The germline V gene specifies SGDLS as CDR1 and YYNGEE as CDR2. The library was made by the immunoSEQ multiplex PCR assay. The multiplex PCR relied on a mix of 60 forward primers for TCR Vbeta segments and 13 reverse primers for TCR Jbeta segments. The CDR3 region of rearranged TCR beta genes was amplified from genomic DNA by a multiplex PCR assay. On the Illumina HiSeq System, the amplified TCR beta libraries were sequenced as 87-base-pair reads. Processing in the source paper ran as follows. A later analysis counted 65 million to 90 million unique TCR beta chains across the 500 to 850 repertoires, and 9.5 million to 11 million of these chains were shared by at least two donors. A nearest-neighbor algorithm error-corrected the raw reads and collapsed the reads into unique sequences, merging closely related sequences to remove PCR and sequencing errors. Alignment of CDR3 sequences to IMGT reference sequences was used to assign V, D and J gene segments. Each retained sequence needed at least a six-nucleotide match to both a V gene segment and a J gene segment. Rearrangements were classified as productive when the CDR3 lacked stop codons and remained in frame with V and J, and all other rearrangements were classified as non-productive. Following IMGT convention, CDR3 was defined as the stretch from the second conserved V-encoded cysteine to the conserved J-encoded phenylalanine. The earlier analysis of some 580 of the donors excluded any sequence lacking an unambiguous match to a single V gene segment. In an earlier analysis of approximately 560 of the donors, a V segment was called functional when productive rearrangements were above 56.7%, and segregating when the standard deviation between donors exceeded 5%. A statistical classification framework was built for diagnosing cytomegalovirus status from the catalog of TCR beta chain sequences. In a later analysis, TCR nucleotide sequences were compared against IMGT/GENE-DB human TR gene sequences so that V and J genes could be assigned. A later analysis assigned CDR3 sequences and most-parsimonious VDJ recombination scenarios with the TCRdist pipeline. In a later analysis, each TCR beta chain was defined by its CDR3 amino acid sequence together with its V-gene family, and reads without a unique V-gene family were excluded. As a way to deal with suspected cross-contamination and a sequencing artifact, a later analysis dropped more than 500 nucleotide sequences that were highly shared and had low generation probability. A later analysis calculated a clonal expansion index for each public chain from normalized within-repertoire ranks of inferred template counts. Generation probabilities in a later analysis came from a VDJ recombination model fitted to out-of-frame rearrangements, and those results were checked against IGoR. Hypergeometric tests were used in a later analysis to score TCR-TCR, TCR-HLA and TCR-CMV co-occurrence, with a repertoire-size bias correction applied to the TCR pairs. To estimate false discovery rates, a later analysis permuted the HLA or CMV assignments 20 times. In a later analysis, co-occurring TCRs were grouped using DBSCAN, and TCRdist sequence similarity was added for clustering within HLA-allele-positive subsets. For co-occurrence clustering, repertoires with fewer than 30,000 or more than 120,000 public chains were excluded, along with four to six repertoires with anomalous nucleotide sharing. TCRdb limited this immuneACCESS table to in-frame rearrangements with V and J called. A share of clones is missing; checked studies link under half to unresolved V genes, and the rest is unexplained. V, J and clone size were drawn from that table, and D and trimming were deduced from the DNA. This sample comprises about 170,000 clones, approximately 81% of them detected only once. 1.5% of the sample is held by the ten biggest clonotypes.

This clone was observed a few times. No cognate antigen has been identified for it. Base qualities are not provided; no much larger clone lies one nucleotide away. The cohort consisted of 650 to 850 healthy bone marrow donors. At the time of sampling, every cohort member was nominally healthy, though immune exposures that went unrecorded were likely present. The donor was CMV seronegative and was included in the group of a few hundred seronegative cohort members. Each donor provided a peripheral blood sample, and peripheral blood mononuclear cells were used for TCR beta sequencing. The Qiagen DNeasy Blood Extraction Kit was used to extract genomic DNA from the blood cell samples.

The material sequenced was PBMCs. Rearrangement joined TRBV9 to TRBJ2-1, with TRBD2 perhaps the D gene, on 6 matching bases. The sequence was collected from a male donor in good health and CMV-seronegative. The DNA sequence is given as TGTGCCAGCAGCGTAGTGGGGGGTGGATACAATGAGCAGTTCTTC. This yields the protein CASSVVGGGYNEQFF.